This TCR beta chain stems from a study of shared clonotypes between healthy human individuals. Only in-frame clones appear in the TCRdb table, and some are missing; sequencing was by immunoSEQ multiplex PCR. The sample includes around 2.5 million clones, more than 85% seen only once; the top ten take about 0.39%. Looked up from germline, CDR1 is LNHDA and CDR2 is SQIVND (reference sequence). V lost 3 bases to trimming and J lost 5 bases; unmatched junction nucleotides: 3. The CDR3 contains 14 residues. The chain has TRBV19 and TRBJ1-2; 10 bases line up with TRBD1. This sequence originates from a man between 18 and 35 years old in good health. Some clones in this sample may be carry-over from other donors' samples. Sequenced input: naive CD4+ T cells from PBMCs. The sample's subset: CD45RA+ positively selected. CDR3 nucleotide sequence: TGTGCCAGTAGTATGCGGGACAGGGGTTATGGCTACACCTTC. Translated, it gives CASSMRDRGYGYTF. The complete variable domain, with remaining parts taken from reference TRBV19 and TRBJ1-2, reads DGGITQSPKYLFRKEGQNVTLSCEQNLNHDAMYWYRQDPGQGLRLIYYSQIVNDFQKGDIAEGYSVSREKKESFPLTVTSAQKNPTAFYLCASSMRDRGYGYTFGSGTRLTVV.